This paragraph covers one T cell receptor beta chain sequence. The study drew participants aged 18 to 89 years from 24 US areas. Participants had their cohort set by participant-reported clinical history. The table came from immunoSEQ multiplex PCR; TCRdb's copy has only in-frame clones and leaves some out. The table includes 300,000 to 400,000 clones, more than 75% detected once. These data originate in a study of blood T cell repertoires in COVID-19. Study in general: Spain, Italy and the United States supplied samples that represented acute and convalescent COVID-19. Sources were T cells, B-cell-depleted T cells, or PBMCs; the material itself was cDNA or gDNA.

The sequenced material came from PBMCs or T cells enriched from blood (not recorded which). This receptor was obtained from a young woman with acute COVID-19.

The CDR3 is CASSQVQGNQPQHF. The CDR3 DNA sequence: TGCGCCAGCAGCCAAGTACAGGGGAATCAGCCCCAGCATTTT. The gene calls are TRBV4-1 and TRBJ1-5; 7 bases align to TRBD1. The CDR3 runs to 14 residues. Germline V gene data show CDR1 as MGHRA and CDR2 as YSYEKL. V dropped 1 base and J dropped 4; count of bases not matched to a gene: 1.